The sequence of this T cell receptor beta chain was determined in a study of T-cell reconstitution after alpha-beta-depleted transplantation in children. During its preparation, the TCRbeta library received unique molecular identifiers. A single record per CDR3 protein comes from TCRdb applying MiXCR to the PCR reads. The table has tens of thousands of distinct CDR3 sequences, about a sixth seen once. J lost 10 bases, V lost 4 bases, and 12 bases had no gene match. The CDR3 loop spans 16 amino acids. Germline CDR1 reads SGHTA; CDR2 reads FQGNSA. Concerning this clonotype itself: Its target is unknown.

The study's findings and limits: The study reportedly traced alpha-beta T cells about two months after transplant to several hundred expanded graft clones. From newly produced T cells came most of the T-cell counts and diversity one year after transplant.

The clonotype originates from a male patient aged 2 to 10 who had a stem cell transplant for acute lymphoblastic leukemia, so the T cells may come from the graft donor. V is TRBV7-2 and J is TRBJ1-6; the match to TRBD1 covers 8 bases. This specimen was PBMCs, mostly from graft donor cells, taken 360 days after TCRalphabeta/CD19-depleted stem cell transplant. Here the CDR3 DNA reads TGTGCCAGCAGCTCCCGATCAGGGGGCGGTGGGTCACCCCTCCACTTT. Its translation is CASSSRSGGGGSPLHF.